This passage covers 18 T cell receptor beta chains from one sample sequenced in a study of blood T cell repertoires in COVID-19. Only in-frame clones appear in the TCRdb table, and some are missing; sequencing was by immunoSEQ multiplex PCR. The sample has some 180,000 clones, about 88% seen once; the top ten hold under 3%. The sample consisted of peripheral blood. These receptor sequences come from a woman aged 80 or older with COVID-19, enrolled during active disease.

This clone was seen a few times. The CDR3 DNA reads TGTGCCAGTAGTACCGCCGTTGGGACAAGAGTTGAAGCTTTCTTT. It specifies CASSTAVGTRVEAFF. The chain joins TRBV19 to TRBJ1-1; maybe TRBD1 (6 bases). Germline V CDR1 and CDR2: LNHDA, SQIVND (reference sequence). The CDR3 length is 15 residues. The V end lost 4 bases, the J end lost 7 bases, and 19 bases lay between the germline ends.

This chain links TRBV18 with TRBJ2-7; tentatively, D is TRBD1 (6 bases). Germline V lookup: CDR1 KGHSH, CDR2 LQKENI. CDR3 length: 14 residues. The germline V and J ends were trimmed by 1 base and 7 bases, with 14 bases remaining between them. CDR3 in amino acids: CASSPLGQPEEQYF. CDR3 DNA: TGTGCCAGCTCACCACTTGGACAGCCGGAGGAGCAGTACTTC.

The genes are TRBV7-2 and TRBJ2-7, with D perhaps matching TRBD2 (6 bases). Deletions cut 8 bases from V and 2 bases from J, with 16 bases between. The germline V gene encodes CDR1 SGHTA and CDR2 FQGNSA. The CDR3 sequence is 14 residues long. CDR3 residues: CASGGSGSAYEQYF. DNA for the CDR3: TGTGCCAGCGGGGGGTCGGGAAGTGCCTACGAGCAGTACTTC. Looking up the rest from reference TRBV7-2 and TRBJ2-7 gives the full variable domain: GAGVSQSPSNKVTEKGKDVELRCDPISGHTALYWYRQSLGQGLEFLIYFQGNSAPDKSGLPSDRFSAERTGGSVSTLTIQRTQQEDSAVYLCASGGSGSAYEQYFGPGTRLTVT.

This chain connects TRBV14 to TRBJ1-4, with unresolved D. Germline lookup yields CDR1 SGHDN and CDR2 FVKESK. The CDR3 sequence is 14 residues long. Between the trimmed V and J ends, which lost 0 bases and 8 bases, there was a span of 10 bases. The CDR3 coding sequence is TGTGCCAGCAGCCAAGATTTACAGAGCGAAAAACTGTTTTTT. It translates to CASSQDLQSEKLFF.

The V and J genes are TRBV6-5 and TRBJ1-2; 11 positions match TRBD1. CDR1 is MNHEY, CDR2 SVGAGI, per germline. V shed 0 bases and J 5 bases; nucleotides not matched to a gene: 5. This CDR3 spans 16 amino acids. In nucleotides, the CDR3 is TGTGCCAGCAGTTACTCGTCGGACAGGGGGCTGTATGGCTACACCTTC. It translates to CASSYSSDRGLYGYTF.

The V gene is TRBV6-5, the J gene TRBJ1-6; no firm D call. The germline gives CDR1 MNHEY, CDR2 SVGAGI. The CDR3 sequence is 13 residues long. The V and J ends lost 6 bases and 8 bases respectively, with 11 bases between them. This chain's CDR3 is CASRQSGDSPLHF. CDR3 DNA sequence: TGTGCCAGCAGGCAGTCCGGAGATTCACCCCTCCACTTT.

A note on this clone: Different DNA sequences within this sample yield the same CDR3. The chain employs TRBV5-1 and TRBJ2-5; maybe TRBD2 (6 bases). This CDR3 region has 14 residues. Germline V lookup: CDR1 SGHRS, CDR2 YFSETQ. V lost 0 bases to trimming and J lost 1 base, with 7 bases between them. CDR3 in amino acids: CASSLVGGQETQYF. CDR3 nucleotide sequence: TGCGCCAGCAGCTTGGTGGGGGGCCAAGAGACCCAGTACTTC.

The chain carries TRBV4-1 and TRBJ2-1, with 7 bases matching TRBD1. V was clipped by 4 bases and J by 5 bases; unmatched bases: 14. The germline CDR1 and CDR2 sequences are MGHRA and YSYEKL. This CDR3 has 17 amino acids. CDR3 residues: CASSLVPDREGHNEQFF. The CDR3 bases are TGCGCCAGCAGCCTAGTGCCAGACAGGGAAGGACACAATGAGCAGTTCTTC.

The chain has TRBV7-2 and TRBJ2-5; D might be TRBD1 (5 bases). Germline CDR1 SGHTA, CDR2 FQGNSA. This CDR3 has 11 residues. V lost 1 base and J lost 8, with 5 bases in between. CDR3 DNA sequence: TGTGCCAGCAGCTTAGGGGGCACCCAGTACTTC. Its translation: CASSLGGTQYF. Full variable domain (remainder filled in from reference TRBV7-2 and TRBJ2-5): GAGVSQSPSNKVTEKGKDVELRCDPISGHTALYWYRQSLGQGLEFLIYFQGNSAPDKSGLPSDRFSAERTGGSVSTLTIQRTQQEDSAVYLCASSLGGTQYFGPGTRLLVL.

This clone was found once. V and J are TRBV6-5 and TRBJ2-1, with D perhaps matching TRBD2 (6 bases). The CDR3 loop spans 14 amino acids. Trimming removed 6 bases at V and 7 bases at J, with 16 bases between. Germline V gene lookup returns CDR1 MNHEY and CDR2 SVGAGI. CDR3 nucleotide sequence: TGTGCCAGCAGAGCCGCGGGACTCCATAATGAGCAGTTCTTC. It yields the protein CASRAAGLHNEQFF.

This clone has more than one count but fewer than ten. Here the CDR3 reads CASSQSGRGWEQYF. The CDR3 DNA reads as TGTGCCAGCAGCCAAAGCGGGAGGGGTTGGGAGCAGTACTTC. The chain has TRBV7-8 and TRBJ2-7, with 10 positions matching TRBD2. The germline V gene encodes CDR1 SGHVS and CDR2 FQNEAQ. This CDR3 spans 14 amino acids. The J segment lost 7 bases and the V segment lost 5 bases, leaving 8 bases of the junction unmatched.

The chain recombines TRBV27 with TRBJ1-2; TRBD1 matches 7 bases. From germline, CDR1 is MNHEY and CDR2 SMNVEV (reference sequence). With 5 bases clipped from V and 1 base from J, the junction kept 10 bases outside the gene matches. This CDR3 comprises 16 residues. CDR3 region: CASSDLGTDFNYGYTF. The CDR3 DNA reads as TGTGCCAGCAGTGACCTCGGGACAGATTTTAACTATGGCTACACCTTC.

The chain links TRBV27 to TRBJ2-2, with unresolved D. The CDR3 covers 17 residues. Germline loops: CDR1 MNHEY, CDR2 SMNVEV (reference sequence). The V gene lost 5 bases and the J gene lost 1 base, with 17 bases spanning the gap. The CDR3 here is CASSPPRLERNTGELFF. The CDR3 DNA is TGTGCCAGCAGTCCCCCGCGTCTAGAGCGGAACACCGGGGAGCTGTTTTTT.

The chain links TRBV6-2 or TRBV6-3 to TRBJ2-1; 11 nucleotides match TRBD2. The CDR3 is 16 residues long. The V and J ends lost 6 bases and 8 bases, in that order; junction bases with no gene match: 12. Germline V CDR1 and CDR2: MNHEY, SVGEGT. The CDR3 DNA follows: TGTGCCAGCAGCCCCGCTAGGGCTAGCGGGAGGTATGAGCAGTTCTTC. Encoded protein: CASSPARASGRYEQFF.

V usage is TRBV20-1 and J usage is TRBJ1-4; D gene unclear. CDR1 is DFQATT, CDR2 SNEGSKA, per germline (reference sequence). Trimming took 6 bases from V and 0 from J, leaving 20 bases between them. The CDR3 covers 17 residues. The CDR3 region is CSASTSGMGTTNEKLFF. The DNA of the CDR3 is TGCAGTGCGAGTACGTCCGGGATGGGGACAACTAATGAAAAACTGTTTTTT.

J is TRBJ2-2 and V is TRBV29-1; TRBD2 matches 12 bases. This CDR3 spans 15 amino acids. After removal of 6 bases from V and 4 bases from J, the junction contained 6 bases not matched to a gene. The germline V gene has CDR1 SQVTM and CDR2 ANQGSEA. This CDR3 reads CSVTSGSRSTGELFF. The CDR3 nucleotides are TGCAGCGTGACTAGCGGGAGTCGGAGCACCGGGGAGCTGTTTTTT.

This chain connects TRBV19 to TRBJ1-2; D is uncertain. The CDR3 runs to 12 residues. Germline-derived CDR1 and CDR2 are LNHDA and SQIVND (reference sequence). Trimming cost V 8 bases and J 3 bases, with 10 bases left between them. DNA of the CDR3: TGTGCCAGTTCACCGGAGGACTATGGCTACACCTTC. This translates into CASSPEDYGYTF.

The chain couples TRBV5-1 to TRBJ2-3, with D hard to call. The germline V and J ends were trimmed by 1 base and 2 bases, with 5 bases remaining between them. The CDR3 runs 13 residues. Germline-derived CDR1 and CDR2 are SGHRS and YFSETQ. CDR3 sequence: CASSLQATDTQYF. In DNA form, the CDR3 reads TGCGCCAGCAGCTTGCAGGCCACAGATACGCAGTATTTT.